This T cell receptor (beta chain) was captured in a study of T cells in localized non-small cell lung cancer. Findings and limits, study-wide: Because researchers sequenced only one region of the tumor, heterogeneity is still possible. Median detection of top 100 tumor clones in adjacent lung was around 59 clones. Peak T cell clonality was found in uninvolved adjacent lung, exceeding tumor.

The repertoire was sequenced with immunoSEQ multiplex PCR; TCRdb's copy has only in-frame clones and lacks some. This repertoire shows roughly 39,000 clones, approximately 86% found once; its top ten account for about 4%. About this clone: Its specificity is not known.

The ends lost 7 bases at V and 9 bases at J; junction bases unmatched: 5. The CDR3 has 12 residues. Germline V gives CDR1 SNHLY, CDR2 FYNNEI. The receptor was derived from a man aged 18 to 50 with stage I lung adenocarcinoma. The rearrangement uses TRBV2 and TRBJ2-1, with 8 nucleotides matching TRBD1. Sequencing was performed on peripheral blood, taken before any cancer treatment. In nucleotides, the CDR3 is TGTGCCAGCACCAGGACAGGGATTGAGCAGTTCTTC. Protein product: CASTRTGIEQFF.